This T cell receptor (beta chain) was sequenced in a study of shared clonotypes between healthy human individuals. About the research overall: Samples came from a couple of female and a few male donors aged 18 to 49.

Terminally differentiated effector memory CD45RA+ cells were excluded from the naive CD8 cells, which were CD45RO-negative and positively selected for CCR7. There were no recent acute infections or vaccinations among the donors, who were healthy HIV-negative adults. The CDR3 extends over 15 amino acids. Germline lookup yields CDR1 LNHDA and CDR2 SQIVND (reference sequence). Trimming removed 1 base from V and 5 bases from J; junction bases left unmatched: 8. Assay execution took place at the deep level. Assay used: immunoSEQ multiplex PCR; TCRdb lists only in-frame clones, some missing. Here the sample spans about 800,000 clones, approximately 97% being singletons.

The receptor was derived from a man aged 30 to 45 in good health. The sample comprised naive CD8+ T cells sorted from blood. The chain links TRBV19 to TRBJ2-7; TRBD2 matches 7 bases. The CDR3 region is CASSIAGGRRDEQYF. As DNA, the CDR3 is TGTGCCAGTAGTATAGCGGGAGGACGAAGAGACGAGCAGTACTTC.